This T cell receptor beta chain was documented in a study of shared clonotypes between healthy human individuals. In the study overall: Used for every donor were three CD4 naive, three CD4 memory, two CD8 naive and one CD8 memory plate.

Assay: immunoSEQ multiplex PCR; the TCRdb copy retains only in-frame clones and omits some. The profile shows about 2,100,000 clones, just over 90% of them singletons. Concerning this clone itself: The antigen is unknown.

CD45RO-negative, CCR7-positively selected cells formed the naive CD8 fraction, excluding terminally differentiated effector memory CD45RA+ cells. Study results and limitations: Read depth was anticipated to influence clonotype sharing among donors.

Sequencing was done on a sample of naive CD8+ T cells from PBMCs. This sequence was found in a man aged 18 to 35 in good health. Some clones in this sample may be carry-over from other donors' samples.

CDR3 sequence (DNA): TGTGCCAGCATCGAAAGGACGGCGGGAGGGCCCACAGATACGCAGTATTTT. Encoded protein: CASIERTAGGPTDTQYF. The rearrangement joins TRBV7-2 to TRBJ2-3; 9 nucleotides match TRBD2. The CDR3 spans 17 residues. Germline values: CDR1 SGHTA, CDR2 FQGNSA. J gave up 2 bases and V 7 bases, and 13 bases lay outside the gene matches.